The source of this T cell receptor beta chain is a study of CD8+ T cells in alopecia areata. On the study more broadly: Treatment of the treated patients consisted of oral tofacitinib, 5 to 10 mg twice daily.

RNA, once extracted, was reverse transcribed into cDNA for use as the sequencing template. Produced via immunoSEQ multiplex PCR; TCRdb's table is partial and in-frame only. The table lists 100,000 to 150,000 clones, over 50% of them singletons. Peripheral blood samples and lesional scalp punch biopsies were obtained from alopecia areata patients. The sorting of PBMCs gave CD4+ and CD8+ T cells. This material consisted of CD4+ T cells sorted from blood, taken at week 0. This sequence originates from a human donor with alopecia areata.

CDR3: CASSPGTSGGAVFF. CDR3 sequence (DNA): TGTGCCAGCAGCCCCGGGACTAGCGGGGGGGCCGTGTTCTTC. This chain links TRBV9 with TRBJ2-1, with TRBD2 matching 16 bases. The V segment lost 4 bases and the J segment 15 bases; nucleotides outside the gene matches: 7. This CDR3 has 14 amino acids. The germline V gene has CDR1 SGDLS and CDR2 YYNGEE.